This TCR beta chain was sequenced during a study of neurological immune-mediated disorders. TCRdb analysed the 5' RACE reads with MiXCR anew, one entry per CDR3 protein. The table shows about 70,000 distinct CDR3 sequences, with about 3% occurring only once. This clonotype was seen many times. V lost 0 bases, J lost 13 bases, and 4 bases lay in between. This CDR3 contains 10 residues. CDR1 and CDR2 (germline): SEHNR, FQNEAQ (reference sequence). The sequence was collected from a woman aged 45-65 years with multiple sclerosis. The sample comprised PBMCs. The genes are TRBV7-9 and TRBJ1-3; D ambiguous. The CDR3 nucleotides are TGTGCCAGCAGCTTAGCAGAGATATATTTT. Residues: CASSLAEIYF.